This T cell receptor (beta chain) was captured in a study of CD8+ T cells in alopecia areata. Study-level information: Affected scalp percentage set treated patients' severity scores.

Sequencing relied on a cDNA template that was reverse transcribed from extracted RNA. Data came from immunoSEQ multiplex PCR; TCRdb stores just in-frame clones and leaves some out. The table has 87,000 or so clones, approximately 70% seen once. Germline CDR1 is SGHRS and CDR2 is YFSETQ. Trimming removed 2 bases from V and 2 bases from J, with 8 bases in between. This CDR3 is 13 amino acids long. Stated treatment: oral pan-JAK inhibitor, 5-10 mg twice daily. Sequences were derived from CD8+ T cells sorted from blood, sampled between weeks 43 and 45, from a patient treated with tofacitinib. The receptor comes from a human donor with alopecia areata. The gene calls are TRBV5-1 and TRBJ2-7; D remains unclear. The CDR3 spells CASSFDITYEQYF. The CDR3 DNA reads as TGCGCCAGCAGCTTCGACATCACCTACGAGCAGTACTTC.